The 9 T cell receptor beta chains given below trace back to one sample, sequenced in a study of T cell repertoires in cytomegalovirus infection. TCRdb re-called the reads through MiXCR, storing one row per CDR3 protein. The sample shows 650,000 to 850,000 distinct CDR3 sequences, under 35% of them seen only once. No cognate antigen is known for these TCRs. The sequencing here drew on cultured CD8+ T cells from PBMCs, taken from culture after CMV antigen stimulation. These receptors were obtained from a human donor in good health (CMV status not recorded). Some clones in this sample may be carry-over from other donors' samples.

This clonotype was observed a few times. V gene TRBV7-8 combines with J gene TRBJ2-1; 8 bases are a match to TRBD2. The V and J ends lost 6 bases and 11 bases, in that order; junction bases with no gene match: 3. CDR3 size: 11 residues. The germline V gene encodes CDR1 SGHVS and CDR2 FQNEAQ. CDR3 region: CASRRGVQQFF. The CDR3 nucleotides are TGTGCCAGCAGGCGGGGGGTCCAGCAGTTCTTC.

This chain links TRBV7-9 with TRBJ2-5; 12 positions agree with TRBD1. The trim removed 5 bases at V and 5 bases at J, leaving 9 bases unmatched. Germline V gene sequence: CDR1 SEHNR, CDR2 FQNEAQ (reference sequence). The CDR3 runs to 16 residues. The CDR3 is CASSPPGQGAWETQYF. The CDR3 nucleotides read TGTGCCAGCAGCCCGCCGGGACAGGGGGCATGGGAGACCCAGTACTTC.

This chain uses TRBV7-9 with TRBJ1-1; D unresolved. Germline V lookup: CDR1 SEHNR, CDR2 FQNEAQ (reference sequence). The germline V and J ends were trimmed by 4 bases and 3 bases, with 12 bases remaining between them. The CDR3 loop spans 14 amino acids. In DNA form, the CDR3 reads TGTGCCAGCAGCTCGACCGAGGTGGACACTGAAGCTTTCTTT. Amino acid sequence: CASSSTEVDTEAFF.

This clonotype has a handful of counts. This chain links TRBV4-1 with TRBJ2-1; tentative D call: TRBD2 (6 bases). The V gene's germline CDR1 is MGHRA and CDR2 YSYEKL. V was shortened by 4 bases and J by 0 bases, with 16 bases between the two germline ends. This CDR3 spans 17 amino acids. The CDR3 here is CASSLIGRGRSYNEQFF. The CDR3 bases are TGCGCCAGCAGCCTTATTGGGCGGGGCCGCTCCTACAATGAGCAGTTCTTC.

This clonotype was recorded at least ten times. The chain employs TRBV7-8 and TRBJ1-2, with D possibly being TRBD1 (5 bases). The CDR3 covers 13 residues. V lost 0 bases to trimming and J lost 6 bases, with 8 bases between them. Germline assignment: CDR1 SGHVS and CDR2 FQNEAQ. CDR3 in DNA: TGTGCCAGCAGCTTAGCGTGGGGGGATGGCTACACCTTC. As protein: CASSLAWGDGYTF.

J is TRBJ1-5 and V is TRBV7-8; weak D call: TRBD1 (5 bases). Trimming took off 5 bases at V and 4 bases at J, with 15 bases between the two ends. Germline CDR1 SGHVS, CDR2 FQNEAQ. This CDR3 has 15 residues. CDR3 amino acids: CASSTLTGPNQPQHF. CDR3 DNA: TGTGCCAGCAGCACCCTAACAGGACCGAATCAGCCCCAGCATTTT.

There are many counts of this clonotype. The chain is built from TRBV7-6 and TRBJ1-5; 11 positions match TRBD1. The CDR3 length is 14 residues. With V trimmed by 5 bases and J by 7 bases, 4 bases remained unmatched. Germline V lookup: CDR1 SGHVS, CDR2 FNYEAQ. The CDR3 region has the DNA TGTGCCAGCAGCCCCCGGACAGGGGGCCAGCCCCAGCATTTT. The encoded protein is CASSPRTGGQPQHF.

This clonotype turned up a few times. CDR3 sequence: CASSPKSVGQGYNEQFF. The CDR3 DNA reads as TGCGCCAGCAGCCCCAAATCTGTCGGACAGGGGTACAATGAGCAGTTCTTC. The V and J genes are TRBV4-1 and TRBJ2-1; TRBD1 aligns across 9 bases. Germline CDR1 and CDR2: MGHRA and YSYEKL. CDR3 length: 17 residues. J lost 4 bases, V lost 4 bases, and 11 bases had no gene match.

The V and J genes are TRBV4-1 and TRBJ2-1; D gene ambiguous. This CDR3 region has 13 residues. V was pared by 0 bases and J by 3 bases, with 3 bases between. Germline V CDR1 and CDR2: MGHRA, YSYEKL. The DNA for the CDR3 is TGCGCCAGCAGCCAAGAGAACTACAATGAGCAGTTCTTC. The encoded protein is CASSQENYNEQFF.